The 13 T cell receptor beta chains presented below share a single source sample, sequenced in a study of cytomegalovirus exposure and HLA in healthy donors. The PCR made use of 60 Vbeta and 13 Jbeta primers. The data were produced by immunoSEQ multiplex PCR, yet TCRdb's version contains in-frame clones alone and is incomplete. The table includes about 130,000 clones, about 15% detected once. The source material was PBMCs. Source of these receptors: a female donor in good health and CMV-seropositive.

This clone was detected a few times. This chain uses TRBV5-1 with TRBJ2-4, with D tentatively TRBD1 (6 bases). CDR3 length: 16 amino acids. V lost 0 bases and J lost 8, with 18 bases in between. Germline values: CDR1 SGHRS, CDR2 YFSETQ. The DNA of the CDR3 is TGCGCCAGCAGCTTGGGGTTCAGGGGATGGGTGGACATTCAGTACTTC. Residues: CASSLGFRGWVDIQYF.

There are a few counts of this clone. V and J are TRBV30 and TRBJ2-3; a possible D gene is TRBD2 (6 bases). The CDR3 has 13 amino acids. The ends were cut back, 0 bases at V and 6 bases at J, with 10 bases in the middle. Germline values: CDR1 GTSNPN, CDR2 SVGIG (reference sequence). In nucleotides, the CDR3 is TGTGCCTGGAGTGTACGCGGGACGGATACGCAGTATTTT. Translating it yields CAWSVRGTDTQYF.

In this sample, this clone turned up a few times. V gene TRBV7-2 combines with J gene TRBJ2-7, with 7 bases aligning to TRBD2. CDR1 is SGHTA and CDR2 is FQGNSA in the germline V gene. The CDR3 is 16 residues long. V shed 2 bases, J shed 3 bases, and the junction held 10 bases outside the gene matches. The CDR3 protein is CASSLFALASGYEQYF. CDR3 in DNA: TGTGCCAGCAGCTTATTTGCGTTGGCTAGCGGCTACGAGCAGTACTTC.

A few counts support this clone. The V gene is TRBV9, the J gene TRBJ2-1, with TRBD1 matching over 8 bases. Germline trimming cut 2 bases from V and 5 bases from J; bases unmatched to any gene: 6. This CDR3 spans 15 amino acids. Looked up from germline, CDR1 is SGDLS and CDR2 is YYNGEE. DNA for the CDR3: TGTGCCAGCAGCGTCCAAAGCAGGGGGCACAATGAGCAGTTCTTC. Amino acid sequence: CASSVQSRGHNEQFF.

CDR3 coding DNA: TGCGCCAGCAGCTCACTCGGAAACACCATATATTTT. It encodes CASSSLGNTIYF. The chain joins TRBV4-1 to TRBJ1-3; D uncertain. The CDR3 consists of 12 residues. Trimming pared 5 bases from V and 4 bases from J, leaving 6 bases between. Germline-derived CDR1 and CDR2 are MGHRA and YSYEKL.

This clone has only a few counts. The chain is built from TRBV7-9 and TRBJ2-5; 9 bases line up with TRBD2. This CDR3 is built from 17 residues. Germline lookup yields CDR1 SEHNR and CDR2 FQNEAQ (reference sequence). Trimming cost V 5 bases and J 2 bases; bases outside gene matches: 12. The DNA for the CDR3 is TGTGCCAGCAGCAGACAAGGGCTAGCGGGGAATCAAGAGACCCAGTACTTC. Translating it yields CASSRQGLAGNQETQYF.

The chain combines TRBV5-1 with TRBJ2-3; 9 bases align to TRBD1. Germline V gene lookup returns CDR1 SGHRS and CDR2 YFSETQ. The CDR3 is 14 amino acids. After removal of 4 bases from V and 2 bases from J, the junction contained 2 bases not matched to a gene. For the CDR3, the DNA is TGCGCCAGCAGCGGGACAGGGAACACAGATACGCAGTATTTT. Protein sequence: CASSGTGNTDTQYF.

This clone was found a few times. The rearrangement joins TRBV27 to TRBJ2-3; maybe TRBD2 (5 bases). The germline CDR1 and CDR2 sequences are MNHEY and SMNVEV (reference sequence). The CDR3 totals 11 residues. CDR3 sequence: CANGTEGTQYF. CDR3 DNA: TGTGCTAACGGAACAGAGGGTACGCAGTATTTT.

This clone was seen just once. The chain joins TRBV7-8 to TRBJ2-7; 7 nucleotides agree with TRBD2. The CDR3 covers 15 residues. The V and J ends lost 4 bases and 6 bases, in that order; junction bases with no gene match: 12. Germline V CDR1 and CDR2: SGHVS, FQNEAQ. CDR3 residues: CASSSRLSGAVEQYF. The CDR3 region has the DNA TGTGCCAGCAGCTCCCGACTAAGCGGGGCAGTCGAGCAGTACTTC.

This clone has just a few counts. The chain has TRBV7-9 and TRBJ2-7, with 8 positions matching TRBD1. The CDR3 is made up of 16 amino acids. Unmatched junction bases numbered 9, after V lost 5 bases and J lost 0 bases. CDR1 and CDR2 (germline): SEHNR, FQNEAQ (reference sequence). This CDR3 reads CASSAPTGADSYEQYF. In DNA, the CDR3 is TGTGCCAGCAGCGCCCCGACAGGGGCTGACTCCTACGAGCAGTACTTC.

This rearrangement joins TRBV5-4 to TRBJ2-6, with D perhaps matching TRBD1 (6 bases). From germline, CDR1 is SGHNT and CDR2 YYREEE (reference sequence). V was shortened by 5 bases and J by 3 bases, with 15 bases between the two germline ends. The CDR3 is made up of 16 amino acids. In DNA, the CDR3 is TGTGCCAGCAGAGGACCTACAGGGATTGGGGCCAACGTCCTGACTTTC. It yields the protein CASRGPTGIGANVLTF.

The gene calls are TRBV4-1 and TRBJ2-1, with D uncertain. CDR1 is MGHRA and CDR2 is YSYEKL in the germline V gene. The CDR3 length is 16 residues. With 5 bases removed from V and 5 bases from J, the gap between germline ends came to 19 bases. CDR3: CASSVRLLLPDNEQFF. The DNA of the CDR3 is TGCGCCAGCAGCGTACGACTCCTTTTGCCCGACAATGAGCAGTTCTTC.

This chain connects TRBV2 to TRBJ1-1; 10 bases are shared with TRBD1. V trimming: 4 bases; J trimming: 1 base; junction bases outside the gene matches: 6. The CDR3 loop spans 16 amino acids. CDR1 and CDR2 (germline): SNHLY, FYNNEI. Here the CDR3 reads CASSGQGAGGNTEAFF. CDR3 nucleotide sequence: TGTGCCAGCAGTGGACAGGGGGCTGGTGGGAACACTGAAGCTTTCTTT.